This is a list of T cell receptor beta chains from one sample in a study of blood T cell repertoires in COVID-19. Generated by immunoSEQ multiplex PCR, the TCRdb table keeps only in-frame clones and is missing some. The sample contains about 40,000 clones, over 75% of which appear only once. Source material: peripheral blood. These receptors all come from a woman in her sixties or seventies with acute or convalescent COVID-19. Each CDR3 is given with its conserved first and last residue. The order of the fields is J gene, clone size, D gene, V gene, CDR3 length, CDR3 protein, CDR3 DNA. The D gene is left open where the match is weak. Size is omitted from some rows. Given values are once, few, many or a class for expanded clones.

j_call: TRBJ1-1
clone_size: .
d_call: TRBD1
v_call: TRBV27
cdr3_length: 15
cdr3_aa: CASSKTGGSYTEAFF
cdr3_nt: TGTGCCAGCAGTAAAACAGGGGGATCCTACACTGAAGCTTTCTTT

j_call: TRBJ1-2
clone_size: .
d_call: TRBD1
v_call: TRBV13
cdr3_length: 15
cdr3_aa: CASSERDRVDYGYTF
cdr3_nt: TGTGCCAGCAGCGAAAGGGACAGGGTTGACTATGGCTACACCTTC

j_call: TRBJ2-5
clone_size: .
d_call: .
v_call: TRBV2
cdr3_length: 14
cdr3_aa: CASTRSGEGETQYF
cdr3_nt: TGTGCCAGCACTCGGTCAGGGGAGGGGGAGACCCAGTACTTC

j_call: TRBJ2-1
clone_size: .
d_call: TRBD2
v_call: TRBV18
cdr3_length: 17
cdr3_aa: CASSPGLAGGSYNEQFF
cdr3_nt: TGTGCCAGCTCACCGGGACTAGCGGGAGGATCCTACAATGAGCAGTTCTTC

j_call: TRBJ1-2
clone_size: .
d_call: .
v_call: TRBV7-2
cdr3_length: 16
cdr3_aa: CASSLSLLDSPHGYTF
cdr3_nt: TGTGCCAGCAGCTTGAGTCTCCTTGACAGTCCACATGGCTACACCTTC

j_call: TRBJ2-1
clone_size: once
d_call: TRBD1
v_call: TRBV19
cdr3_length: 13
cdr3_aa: CASSSTGETEQFF
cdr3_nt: TGTGCCAGTAGTTCTACAGGGGAAACTGAGCAGTTCTTC

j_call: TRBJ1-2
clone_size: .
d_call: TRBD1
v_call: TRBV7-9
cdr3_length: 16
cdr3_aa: CASSFSSGTGGYGYTF
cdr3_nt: TGTGCCAGCAGCTTTTCTTCAGGGACAGGGGGCTATGGCTACACCTTC

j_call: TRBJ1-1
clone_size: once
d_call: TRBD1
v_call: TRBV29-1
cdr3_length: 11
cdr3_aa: CSVEGGPEAFF
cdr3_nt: TGCAGCGTCGAAGGGGGCCCTGAAGCTTTCTTT

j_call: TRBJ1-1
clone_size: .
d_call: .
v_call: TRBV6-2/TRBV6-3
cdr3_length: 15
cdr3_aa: CASSWGGVLNTEAFF
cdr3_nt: TGTGCCAGCAGTTGGGGAGGAGTTTTGAACACTGAAGCTTTCTTT

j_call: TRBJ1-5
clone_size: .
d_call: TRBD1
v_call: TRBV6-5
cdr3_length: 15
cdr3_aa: CASSFLYRGNQPQHF
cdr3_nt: TGTGCCAGCAGTTTCCTATACAGGGGCAACCAGCCCCAGCATTTT

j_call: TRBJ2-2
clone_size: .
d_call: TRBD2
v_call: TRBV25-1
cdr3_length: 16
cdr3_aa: CASRKQAGEFTGELFF
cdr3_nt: TGTGCCAGCAGAAAGCAAGCGGGAGAATTTACCGGGGAGCTGTTTTTT